Listed here are 15 T cell receptor beta chains from one sample, sequenced in a study of blood T cells in healthy people across ages. For the second PCR, which ran for roughly 7 to 11 cycles, a sample-barcoded 5' primer and a J-beta primer mix were used. TCRdb processed the 5' RACE reads anew with MiXCR; each CDR3 protein has one entry. The table has some 780,000 distinct CDR3 sequences, roughly three fifths seen once. The sequencing sample was made of blood. The receptors were sampled from a man aged 35 to 55 in good health.

This clonotype was recorded a few times. The genes are TRBV6-5 and TRBJ2-5; D unresolved. Looked up from germline, CDR1 is MNHEY and CDR2 is SVGAGI. V was shortened by 5 bases and J by 5 bases, with 15 bases between the two germline ends. The CDR3 extends over 14 amino acids. The CDR3 DNA is TGTGCCAGCAGTGATGATGTCGGATCGGAGACCCAGTACTTC. It encodes CASSDDVGSETQYF.

The genes are TRBV20-1 and TRBJ1-6; 9 bases are shared with TRBD1. The CDR3 consists of 16 residues. Germline-derived CDR1 and CDR2 are DFQATT and SNEGSKA (reference sequence). Losses at the gene ends were 3 bases for V and 7 bases for J; bases not matched to a gene: 10. This chain's CDR3 is CSARSTKQGANSPLHF. For the CDR3, the DNA is TGCAGTGCTAGGAGTACAAAACAGGGGGCCAATTCACCCCTCCACTTT.

The CDR3 protein is CASSPAGGGVGYEQYF. The CDR3 coding sequence is TGTGCCAGCTCCCCGGCTGGGGGAGGAGTGGGCTACGAGCAGTACTTC. V usage is TRBV18 and J usage is TRBJ2-7, with D possibly matching TRBD2 (6 bases). Trimming pared 6 bases from V and 3 bases from J, leaving 21 bases between. CDR1 and CDR2 (germline): KGHSH, LQKENI. CDR3 length: 16 residues.

This chain connects TRBV20-1 to TRBJ2-1; 8 positions agree with TRBD2. The CDR3 loop spans 16 amino acids. CDR1 and CDR2 (germline): DFQATT, SNEGSKA (reference sequence). The junction had 17 bases not matched to a gene; V was cut back by 6 bases and J by 7 bases. The CDR3 spells CSASPIISGNINEQFF. CDR3 in DNA: TGCAGTGCGTCCCCAATTATTAGCGGGAATATAAATGAGCAGTTCTTC.

This chain joins TRBV7-8 and TRBJ2-1, with D possibly called TRBD1 or TRBD2 (6 bases each). V lost 1 base to trimming and J lost 7 bases, with 20 bases between them. CDR1 is SGHVS, CDR2 FQNEAQ, per germline. The CDR3 consists of 17 residues. The CDR3 sequence: CASSLVWGAVGQNEQFF. CDR3 nucleotides: TGTGCCAGCAGCTTAGTTTGGGGGGCAGTGGGTCAGAATGAGCAGTTCTTC.

The gene calls are TRBV27 and TRBJ1-2; the match to TRBD1 covers 8 bases. Germline CDR1 MNHEY, CDR2 SMNVEV (reference sequence). The CDR3 sequence is 13 residues long. V lost 8 bases and J lost 8; bases outside the gene matches: 10. CDR3 loop: CASGYGQGAGYTF. In DNA, the CDR3 is TGTGCCAGCGGATACGGACAGGGTGCCGGCTACACCTTC.

This sequence joins TRBV7-9 and TRBJ2-7; a possible D gene is TRBD2 (6 bases). The CDR3 covers 16 residues. The germline gives CDR1 SEHNR, CDR2 FQNEAQ (reference sequence). With 4 bases removed from V and 1 base from J, the gap between germline ends came to 17 bases. CDR3 DNA: TGTGCCAGCAGCTCCCCCGGGACTGATCATTCCTACGAGCAGTACTTC. Amino acid sequence: CASSSPGTDHSYEQYF. The variable domain in full, with the rest retrieved from reference TRBV7-9 and TRBJ2-7, is DTGVSQNPRHKITKRGQNVTFRCDPISEHNRLYWYRQTLGQGPEFLTYFQNEAQLEKSRLLSDRFSAERPKGSFSTLEIQRTEQGDSAMYLCASSSPGTDHSYEQYFGPGTRLTVT.

J is TRBJ1-2 and V is TRBV29-1; perhaps TRBD1 as D (6 bases). The germline gives CDR1 SQVTM, CDR2 ANQGSEA. The CDR3 covers 11 residues. Trimming stripped 7 bases from V and 8 bases from J, with 14 bases between. This chain's CDR3 is CSGGGADGYTF. The CDR3 DNA reads TGCAGCGGAGGGGGGGCAGACGGCTACACCTTC.

This clonotype was detected many times. The chain combines TRBV11-3 with TRBJ2-5; 7 nucleotides agree with TRBD1. This CDR3 is built from 15 residues. V dropped 5 bases and J dropped 5; count of bases not matched to a gene: 11. CDR1 is SGHNT and CDR2 is YENEEA in the germline V gene. CDR3 region: CASSVRQGTPETQYF. In DNA, the CDR3 is TGTGCCAGCAGCGTACGACAGGGAACCCCGGAGACCCAGTACTTC.

The rearrangement uses TRBV7-3 and TRBJ2-6; TRBD1 or TRBD2 may be the D gene (5 bases each). CDR1 and CDR2 (germline): SGHTA, FQGTGA. The CDR3 length is 18 residues. V lost 1 base and J lost 0, with 13 bases in between. Written as DNA, the CDR3 is TGTGCCAGCAGCTTAAGGGGGACGTCAATCTCTGGGGCCAACGTCCTGACTTTC. It is translated as CASSLRGTSISGANVLTF. Variable domain in full (rest from reference TRBV7-3 and TRBJ2-6): GAGVSQTPSNKVTEKGKYVELRCDPISGHTALYWYRQSLGQGPEFLIYFQGTGAADDSGLPNDRFFAVRPEGSVSTLKIQRTERGDSAVYLCASSLRGTSISGANVLTFGAGSRLTVL.

The table lists this clonotype with a count of one. The chain recombines TRBV7-2 with TRBJ1-2, with TRBD1 identical over 12 bases. The CDR3 sequence is 15 residues long. The germline V gene encodes CDR1 SGHTA and CDR2 FQGNSA. Unmatched junction bases numbered 10, after V lost 6 bases and J lost 8 bases. The CDR3 DNA is TGTGCCAGCAGGGCGCGGGGACAGGGGGCGGAAGGCTACACCTTC. Translating gives CASRARGQGAEGYTF.

The genes are TRBV24-1 and TRBJ1-5, with 7 bases that match TRBD1. Trimming removed 5 bases from V and 2 bases from J; junction bases left unmatched: 2. The CDR3 sequence is 14 residues long. The germline V gene encodes CDR1 KGHDR and CDR2 SFDVKD. CDR3 nucleotide sequence: TGTGCCACCAGTGTCGGACAGGGCAATCAGCCCCAGCATTTT. Translation: CATSVGQGNQPQHF.

The V gene is TRBV11-1, the J gene TRBJ1-6; TRBD1 agrees at 9 bases. Germline CDR1 reads SGHAT; CDR2 reads FQDESV (reference sequence). The CDR3 totals 14 residues. V trimming: 6 bases; J trimming: 8 bases; junction bases outside the gene matches: 5. The CDR3 nucleotides read TGTGCCAGCAGTTTCGGACAGGGGCATTCACCCCTCCACTTT. It specifies CASSFGQGHSPLHF. Using reference TRBV11-1 and TRBJ1-6 for the parts outside the CDR3, the full variable domain is EAEVAQSPRYKITEKSQAVAFWCDPISGHATLYWYRQILGQGPELLVQFQDESVVDDSQLPKDRFSAERLKGVDSTLKIQPAELGDSAMYLCASSFGQGHSPLHFGNGTRLTVT.

V is TRBV7-2 and J is TRBJ2-4; D call uncertain. Near its end, the DNA agrees better with TRBJ2-7, so the J call may be wrong. CDR3 length: 13 residues. CDR1 is SGHTA, CDR2 FQGNSA, per germline. CDR3 residues: CASSLETTYEQYF. In DNA form, the CDR3 reads TGTGCCAGCAGCTTAGAGACGACCTACGAGCAGTACTTC.

V usage is TRBV2 and J usage is TRBJ2-1; 13 bases are shared with TRBD2. The CDR3 sequence is 18 residues long. Losses at the gene ends were 6 bases for V and 3 bases for J; bases not matched to a gene: 11. CDR1 is SNHLY and CDR2 is FYNNEI in the germline V gene. This CDR3 reads CASSGLAGVQLGYNEQFF. In DNA, the CDR3 is TGTGCCAGCAGCGGACTAGCGGGAGTTCAATTGGGCTACAATGAGCAGTTCTTC.